Each of the 8 T cell receptor beta chains below was sequenced from the same sample in a study of blood T cell repertoires in COVID-19. Profiling relied on immunoSEQ multiplex PCR, and the TCRdb table lists in-frame clones only, not all of them. The sample shows roughly 100,000 clones, roughly 89% of them seen only once. Sample: peripheral blood. These receptors were obtained from a human donor in a cohort sampled during active COVID-19.

The chain couples TRBV19 to TRBJ2-2; D gene unclear. Between the trimmed V and J ends, which lost 9 bases and 4 bases, there was a span of 12 bases. Germline-derived CDR1 and CDR2 are LNHDA and SQIVND (reference sequence). This CDR3 region has 13 residues. In DNA form, the CDR3 reads TGTGCCAGCAAAACCCTAACCACCGGGGAGCTGTTTTTT. This translates into CASKTLTTGELFF.

The chain joins TRBV7-2 to TRBJ2-5; the match to TRBD2 covers 9 bases. With 1 base clipped from V and 5 bases from J, the junction kept 2 bases outside the gene matches. CDR3 length: 14 amino acids. The germline V gene encodes CDR1 SGHTA and CDR2 FQGNSA. Written as DNA, the CDR3 is TGTGCCAGCAGCTTAGGCGGGGGGGCTGAGACCCAGTACTTC. Translated, it gives CASSLGGGAETQYF.

V usage is TRBV6-6 and J usage is TRBJ1-2; TRBD1 matches at 7 bases. Germline CDR1 and CDR2: MNHNY and SVGAGI (reference sequence). With V trimmed by 0 bases and J by 8 bases, 6 bases remained unmatched. The CDR3 is 14 residues long. CDR3 in amino acids: CASSYSEGAVGYTF. The CDR3, as DNA: TGTGCCAGCAGTTACTCGGAGGGGGCGGTCGGCTACACCTTC.

The rearrangement joins TRBV30 to TRBJ2-1; D not resolved. The V end lost 0 bases, the J end lost 8 bases, and 11 bases lay between the germline ends. This CDR3 comprises 13 residues. In germline, CDR1 is GTSNPN, CDR2 SVGIG (reference sequence). The DNA for the CDR3 is TGTGCCTGGAGTGTTCTATCCGAGGATGAGCAGTTCTTC. Protein sequence: CAWSVLSEDEQFF.

The chain couples TRBV30 to TRBJ1-2, with 7 bases identical to TRBD1. The CDR3 sequence is 12 residues long. Germline V lookup: CDR1 GTSNPN, CDR2 SVGIG (reference sequence). Trimming took 1 base from V and 7 from J; bases not matched to a gene: 3. The CDR3 is CAWSAGQTGYTF. The DNA of the CDR3 is TGTGCCTGGAGTGCGGGACAGACTGGCTACACCTTC.

V gene TRBV5-5 combines with J gene TRBJ2-7, with 7 positions matching TRBD2. The CDR3 extends over 13 amino acids. With 5 bases clipped from V and 4 bases from J, the junction kept 6 bases outside the gene matches. Germline V gene sequence: CDR1 SGHKS, CDR2 YYEKEE (reference sequence). CDR3 protein: CASRGGGWYEQYF. CDR3 coding DNA: TGTGCCAGCAGAGGCGGGGGTTGGTACGAGCAGTACTTC.

V and J are TRBV2 and TRBJ1-4; no firm D call. V was clipped by 6 bases and J by 3 bases, with 14 bases between them. The germline V gene has CDR1 SNHLY and CDR2 FYNNEI. The CDR3 is made up of 15 amino acids. CDR3 loop: CASRITRLSNEKLFF. The CDR3 DNA reads TGTGCCAGCAGAATAACCAGGCTATCTAATGAAAAACTGTTTTTT. Based on the CDR3 plus reference TRBV2 and TRBJ1-4, the full variable domain is EPEVTQTPSHQVTQMGQEVILRCVPISNHLYFYWYRQILGQKVEFLVSFYNNEISEKSEIFDDQFSVERPDGSNFTLKIRSTKLEDSAMYFCASRITRLSNEKLFFGSGTQLSVL.

J is TRBJ2-4 and V is TRBV6-5, with D maybe TRBD2 (5 bases). The CDR3 is 15 amino acids. Trimming removed 6 bases from V and 1 base from J, with 13 bases in between. In germline, CDR1 is MNHEY, CDR2 SVGAGI. CDR3 DNA: TGTGCCAGCAGGGGCCACGGGGTTGCCAAAAACATTCAGTACTTC. Translation: CASRGHGVAKNIQYF.